This T cell receptor beta chain was recorded in a study of neurological immune-mediated disorders. CDR1 and CDR2 from the germline V gene are SQVTM and ANQGSEA. The CDR3 consists of 14 residues. Trimming took off 0 bases at V and 2 bases at J, with 5 bases between the two ends. TCRdb recomputed calls from the 5' RACE reads with MiXCR, one row per CDR3 protein. The profile shows under 45,000 distinct CDR3 sequences, about 22% of them singletons. Time point noted: technical triplicate 3. Unsorted libraries came from 2 million PBMCs stored at -80 °C. This clonotype was counted ten times or more. The chain carries TRBV29-1 and TRBJ2-6; a weak D match, TRBD1 (5 bases). The sequencing input was PBMCs. This receptor was taken from a man aged 55 to 70 with HTLV-1-associated myelopathy (HAM/TSP). As DNA, the CDR3 is TGCAGCGTTGAAGACAGGGCTGGGGCCAACGTCCTGACTTTC. Amino acid sequence: CSVEDRAGANVLTF.